Listed below are T cell receptor beta chains from one sample, sequenced in a study of blood T cell repertoires in COVID-19. Clones were sequenced by immunoSEQ multiplex PCR, and TCRdb holds only the in-frame ones, with some missing. The data contain 250,000 to 350,000 clones, approximately 84% of them singletons. Material for sequencing was peripheral blood. The receptors originated from a human donor with COVID-19, enrolled during active disease. The donor label of this sample is uncertain. Each CDR3 is given with its conserved first and last residue. The D gene is left open where the match is weak. The size entry is marked missing in some rows and otherwise reads once, few, many or a size class.

CDR3aa: CASRKNREVIYGYTF; CDR3nt: TGTGCCAGTAGGAAAAACAGGGAAGTGATCTATGGCTACACCTTC; d_gene: -; abundance: -; v_gene: TRBV19; j_gene: TRBJ1-2
CDR3aa: CASGGDISGNTIYF; CDR3nt: TGTGCTAGTGGTGGGGACATCTCTGGAAACACCATATATTTT; d_gene: -; abundance: -; v_gene: TRBV12-5; j_gene: TRBJ1-3
CDR3aa: CASSTDRSTDTQYF; CDR3nt: TGTGCCAGCAGCACCGACAGAAGCACAGATACGCAGTATTTT; d_gene: -; abundance: -; v_gene: TRBV11-2; j_gene: TRBJ2-3
CDR3aa: CASSRRGFSDTQYF; CDR3nt: TGCGCCAGCAGCCGAAGAGGGTTTAGCGATACGCAGTATTTT; d_gene: -; abundance: few; v_gene: TRBV10-1; j_gene: TRBJ2-3
CDR3aa: CASSSVSGERNGYTF; CDR3nt: TGTGCCAGCAGTTCCGTGTCCGGGGAAAGGAATGGCTACACCTTC; d_gene: -; abundance: -; v_gene: TRBV6-5; j_gene: TRBJ1-2
CDR3aa: CASSYSPGHYNSPLHF; CDR3nt: TGTGCCAGCAGTTACTCACCGGGACACTATAATTCACCCCTCCACTTT; d_gene: -; abundance: -; v_gene: TRBV6-6; j_gene: TRBJ1-6
CDR3aa: CASSLSGSRDEQYF; CDR3nt: TGCGCCAGCAGCTTGAGCGGGAGTCGGGACGAGCAGTACTTC; d_gene: TRBD2; abundance: -; v_gene: TRBV5-1; j_gene: TRBJ2-7
CDR3aa: CASSFETRRTQYF; CDR3nt: TGTGCCAGCAGCTTCGAAACTAGAAGGACCCAGTACTTC; d_gene: -; abundance: few; v_gene: TRBV7-2; j_gene: TRBJ2-5
CDR3aa: CASSLFPPGVSNQPQHF; CDR3nt: TGTGCCAGCAGTTTATTCCCTCCAGGGGTTAGCAATCAGCCCCAGCATTTT; d_gene: -; abundance: -; v_gene: TRBV27; j_gene: TRBJ1-5
CDR3aa: CASLAGGDQFF; CDR3nt: TGTGCCAGCCTAGCGGGAGGGGATCAGTTCTTC; d_gene: TRBD2; abundance: -; v_gene: TRBV27; j_gene: TRBJ2-1
CDR3aa: CASSTGNRSYTF; CDR3nt: TGTGCCAGCAGTACCGGGAATCGTAGCTACACCTTC; d_gene: -; abundance: -; v_gene: TRBV28; j_gene: TRBJ1-2
CDR3aa: CASSYGSTSGSYEQYF; CDR3nt: TGTGCCAGCAGCTACGGATCGACTAGCGGGAGTTACGAGCAGTACTTC; d_gene: TRBD2; abundance: -; v_gene: TRBV3-1/TRBV3-2; j_gene: TRBJ2-7
CDR3aa: CASSFRYSQGGTEAFF; CDR3nt: TGTGCCAGCAGCTTTCGGTACTCACAGGGGGGCACTGAAGCTTTCTTT; d_gene: TRBD1; abundance: -; v_gene: TRBV11-1; j_gene: TRBJ1-1
CDR3aa: CAWISSGRYNEQFF; CDR3nt: TGTGCCTGGATCTCTAGCGGGCGCTACAATGAGCAGTTCTTC; d_gene: TRBD2; abundance: -; v_gene: TRBV30; j_gene: TRBJ2-1
CDR3aa: CASSRDRVGTEAFF; CDR3nt: TGTGCCAGCAGCAGGGACAGGGTTGGTACTGAAGCTTTCTTT; d_gene: TRBD1; abundance: -; v_gene: TRBV11-2; j_gene: TRBJ1-1
CDR3aa: CASSRGGSGTDTQYF; CDR3nt: TGTGCCAGCAGTAGGGGCGGGAGCGGCACAGATACGCAGTATTTT; d_gene: TRBD2; abundance: -; v_gene: TRBV7-3; j_gene: TRBJ2-3
CDR3aa: CASLLAGVTYEQYF; CDR3nt: TGTGCCAGCTTGTTAGCGGGAGTAACCTACGAGCAGTACTTC; d_gene: TRBD2; abundance: few; v_gene: TRBV11-2; j_gene: TRBJ2-7
CDR3aa: CASSGGPRAYNEQFF; CDR3nt: TGTGCCAGCAGCGGCGGCCCGAGGGCCTACAATGAGCAGTTCTTC; d_gene: -; abundance: -; v_gene: TRBV11-2; j_gene: TRBJ2-1
CDR3aa: CASSGQAGAYNEQFF; CDR3nt: TGTGCCAGCAGCGGTCAAGCGGGAGCCTACAATGAGCAGTTCTTC; d_gene: TRBD2; abundance: -; v_gene: TRBV3-1/TRBV3-2; j_gene: TRBJ2-1
CDR3aa: CASSEGKDRDYGYTF; CDR3nt: TGTGCCAGCAGCGAGGGGAAGGACAGGGACTATGGCTACACCTTC; d_gene: TRBD1; abundance: -; v_gene: TRBV9; j_gene: TRBJ1-2
CDR3aa: CASRGVNSLAGNNEQFF; CDR3nt: TGCGCCAGCAGGGGGGTTAATTCTCTAGCGGGAAACAATGAGCAGTTCTTC; d_gene: TRBD2; abundance: -; v_gene: TRBV5-1; j_gene: TRBJ2-1
CDR3aa: CASSQDLSYNSPLHF; CDR3nt: TGCGCCAGCAGCCAAGATCTCTCCTATAATTCACCCCTCCACTTT; d_gene: -; abundance: -; v_gene: TRBV4-1; j_gene: TRBJ1-6
CDR3aa: CASRRDSYTGELFF; CDR3nt: TGCGCCAGCAGAAGGGACAGCTACACCGGGGAGCTGTTTTTT; d_gene: TRBD1; abundance: few; v_gene: TRBV5-1; j_gene: TRBJ2-2
CDR3aa: CASSLMGQGANTEAFF; CDR3nt: TGTGCCAGCAGTTTGATGGGACAGGGGGCGAACACTGAAGCTTTCTTT; d_gene: TRBD1; abundance: -; v_gene: TRBV28; j_gene: TRBJ1-1
CDR3aa: CASSYGAPRYQPQHF; CDR3nt: TGTGCCAGCAGTTATGGGGCCCCAAGGTATCAGCCCCAGCATTTT; d_gene: -; abundance: -; v_gene: TRBV6-2/TRBV6-3; j_gene: TRBJ1-5
CDR3aa: CSVGTGGSMNTEAFF; CDR3nt: TGCAGCGTCGGGACAGGGGGTTCCATGAACACTGAAGCTTTCTTT; d_gene: TRBD1; abundance: once; v_gene: TRBV29-1; j_gene: TRBJ1-1
CDR3aa: CASSLVGQSYEQYF; CDR3nt: TGCGCCAGCAGCTTGGTGGGACAGTCCTACGAGCAGTACTTC; d_gene: TRBD1; abundance: -; v_gene: TRBV5-1; j_gene: TRBJ2-7
CDR3aa: CARKPSRQEDYGYTF; CDR3nt: TGTGCCAGGAAACCCTCCCGACAGGAAGACTATGGCTACACCTTC; d_gene: -; abundance: -; v_gene: TRBV19; j_gene: TRBJ1-2
CDR3aa: CASSIGGTSGRGEQFF; CDR3nt: TGTGCCAGTAGTATAGGAGGGACTAGCGGGAGAGGTGAGCAGTTCTTC; d_gene: TRBD2; abundance: -; v_gene: TRBV19; j_gene: TRBJ2-1
CDR3aa: CASSFTDRASFYGYTF; CDR3nt: TGTGCCAGCAGTTTCACCGACAGAGCCTCCTTCTATGGCTACACCTTC; d_gene: -; abundance: -; v_gene: TRBV6-7; j_gene: TRBJ1-2
CDR3aa: CASSIREGSDTQYF; CDR3nt: TGTGCCAGTAGTATCAGGGAGGGGTCCGATACGCAGTATTTT; d_gene: TRBD2; abundance: -; v_gene: TRBV19; j_gene: TRBJ2-3
CDR3aa: CTSSQEGNGGLAGTDTQYF; CDR3nt: TGCACCAGCAGCCAAGAGGGGAATGGGGGACTAGCGGGCACAGATACGCAGTATTTT; d_gene: -; abundance: few; v_gene: TRBV1; j_gene: TRBJ2-3
CDR3aa: CASSARTGGNTGELFF; CDR3nt: TGCGCCAGCAGCGCCCGGACAGGGGGAAACACCGGGGAGCTGTTTTTT; d_gene: TRBD1; abundance: -; v_gene: TRBV5-1; j_gene: TRBJ2-2
CDR3aa: CASSALLAGVYNEQFF; CDR3nt: TGTGCCAGCAGCGCACTACTAGCGGGAGTATACAATGAGCAGTTCTTC; d_gene: TRBD2; abundance: -; v_gene: TRBV3-1/TRBV3-2; j_gene: TRBJ2-1
CDR3aa: CASSLGGQFYNEQFF; CDR3nt: TGTGCCAGCAGCCTTGGGGGACAGTTCTACAATGAGCAGTTCTTC; d_gene: TRBD1; abundance: -; v_gene: TRBV27; j_gene: TRBJ2-1
CDR3aa: CASSFKARGQETQYF; CDR3nt: TGTGCCAGCAGTTTTAAGGCTAGGGGCCAAGAGACCCAGTACTTC; d_gene: -; abundance: -; v_gene: TRBV27; j_gene: TRBJ2-5
CDR3aa: CASSVSGLAGNNEQFF; CDR3nt: TGTGCCAGCAGCGTATCGGGACTAGCGGGAAACAATGAGCAGTTCTTC; d_gene: TRBD2; abundance: -; v_gene: TRBV9; j_gene: TRBJ2-1
CDR3aa: CASSQVLDTQYF; CDR3nt: TGTGCCAGCAGCCAAGTACTAGATACGCAGTATTTT; d_gene: -; abundance: -; v_gene: TRBV4-2; j_gene: TRBJ2-3
CDR3aa: CASSLVGEDGYTF; CDR3nt: TGTGCCAGTAGCTTGGTAGGGGAGGATGGCTACACCTTC; d_gene: -; abundance: -; v_gene: TRBV19; j_gene: TRBJ1-2
CDR3aa: CASSLDAGSNQPQHF; CDR3nt: TGCGCCAGCAGCTTGGACGCAGGGAGCAATCAGCCCCAGCATTTT; d_gene: -; abundance: -; v_gene: TRBV5-1; j_gene: TRBJ1-5
CDR3aa: CASSSQTGALGETQYF; CDR3nt: TGTGCCAGCAGCTCCCAAACAGGGGCCCTGGGGGAGACCCAGTACTTC; d_gene: TRBD1; abundance: few; v_gene: TRBV7-6; j_gene: TRBJ2-5
CDR3aa: CASIPGLAGVGTQYF; CDR3nt: TGTGCCAGCATCCCGGGACTAGCGGGAGTGGGTACGCAGTATTTT; d_gene: TRBD2; abundance: -; v_gene: TRBV6-2/TRBV6-3; j_gene: TRBJ2-3
CDR3aa: CATSGGSADTQYF; CDR3nt: TGTGCCACCAGTGGCGGGAGCGCAGATACGCAGTATTTT; d_gene: TRBD2; abundance: -; v_gene: TRBV24-1; j_gene: TRBJ2-3
CDR3aa: CASSLPGTVTEAFF; CDR3nt: TGTGCCAGCAGCTTACCAGGCACAGTCACTGAAGCTTTCTTT; d_gene: -; abundance: -; v_gene: TRBV7-9; j_gene: TRBJ1-1
CDR3aa: CASSQAPQANEKLFF; CDR3nt: TGTGCCAGCAGCCAGGCCCCCCAAGCTAATGAAAAACTGTTTTTT; d_gene: -; abundance: once; v_gene: TRBV9; j_gene: TRBJ1-4
CDR3aa: CAISESTGSYNEQFF; CDR3nt: TGTGCCATCAGTGAGTCGACAGGATCCTACAATGAGCAGTTCTTC; d_gene: -; abundance: -; v_gene: TRBV10-3; j_gene: TRBJ2-1
CDR3aa: CASSLRGGPATNEKLFF; CDR3nt: TGTGCCAGCAGCTTACGGGGAGGGCCGGCAACTAATGAAAAACTGTTTTTT; d_gene: -; abundance: -; v_gene: TRBV7-9; j_gene: TRBJ1-4
CDR3aa: CASSPTTGLYNTEAFF; CDR3nt: TGTGCCAGCAGCCCCACTACAGGGTTGTACAACACTGAAGCTTTCTTT; d_gene: -; abundance: -; v_gene: TRBV7-2; j_gene: TRBJ1-1
CDR3aa: CASSELRGGKDEQFF; CDR3nt: TGTGCCAGCAGTGAGTTGAGGGGAGGTAAGGATGAGCAGTTCTTC; d_gene: -; abundance: -; v_gene: TRBV28; j_gene: TRBJ2-1
CDR3aa: CASSPGTGGIYEQYF; CDR3nt: TGTGCCAGCAGCCCCGGGACAGGGGGCATCTACGAGCAGTACTTC; d_gene: TRBD1; abundance: few; v_gene: TRBV7-9; j_gene: TRBJ2-7
CDR3aa: CASSRGQGAPEGNTEAFF; CDR3nt: TGTGCCAGCAGTAGGGGTCAGGGGGCGCCGGAGGGGAACACTGAAGCTTTCTTT; d_gene: TRBD1; abundance: -; v_gene: TRBV28; j_gene: TRBJ1-1
CDR3aa: CASSLVGGYSNQPQHF; CDR3nt: TGTGCCAGCAGCTTGGTAGGGGGATATAGCAATCAGCCCCAGCATTTT; d_gene: -; abundance: -; v_gene: TRBV5-8; j_gene: TRBJ1-5
CDR3aa: CASSLAVAGGYPGELFF; CDR3nt: TGTGCCAGCAGCTTAGCGGTGGCAGGGGGCTATCCCGGGGAGCTGTTTTTT; d_gene: TRBD1; abundance: -; v_gene: TRBV7-6; j_gene: TRBJ2-2
CDR3aa: CASSLGTGRDYGYTF; CDR3nt: TGTGCCAGCAGCTTGGGGACAGGCAGAGACTATGGCTACACCTTC; d_gene: TRBD1; abundance: -; v_gene: TRBV5-4; j_gene: TRBJ1-2
CDR3aa: CASSSLFLVTDTQYF; CDR3nt: TGTGCCAGCAGTTCCCTCTTTCTAGTTACAGATACGCAGTATTTT; d_gene: -; abundance: -; v_gene: TRBV27; j_gene: TRBJ2-3